This T cell receptor beta chain stems from a study of T-cell reconstitution after alpha-beta-depleted transplantation in children. Trimming pared 2 bases from V and 4 bases from J, leaving 5 bases between. Germline values: CDR1 MNHEY, CDR2 SVGEGT. This CDR3 spans 13 amino acids. In its sample, this clonotype was seen many times. The authors prepared the TCRbeta library with unique molecular identifiers. One entry per CDR3 protein results from TCRdb running MiXCR on the PCR reads. The data show about 72,000 distinct CDR3 sequences, roughly 6.6% seen once. This specimen consisted of PBMCs from the stem cell graft donor, obtained from the stem cell graft. The V and J genes are TRBV6-2 or TRBV6-3 and TRBJ2-2; D might be TRBD2 (5 bases). This sequence was found in a human donor who donated a stem cell graft to a child with acute lymphoblastic leukemia. As DNA, the CDR3 is TGTGCCAGCAGTTACGGGAGCACCGGGGAGCTGTTTTTT. It encodes CASSYGSTGELFF.